What follows are 14 T cell receptor beta chains derived from one specimen sequenced in a study of immune evolution from preneoplasia to lung adenocarcinoma. TCRdb's copy holds only in-frame clones and misses some; the assay was immunoSEQ multiplex PCR. Of approximately 5,300 clones in the sample, around 86% were seen once. The specimen sequenced was FFPE lung adenocarcinoma in situ tissue. These receptors were taken from a person between 65 and 79 years old with lung adenocarcinoma.

This chain uses TRBV7-2 with TRBJ2-1, with D perhaps being TRBD1 or TRBD2 (6 bases each). Per germline, CDR1 SGHTA and CDR2 FQGNSA. The CDR3 is 12 residues long. Trimming took off 2 bases at V and 9 bases at J, with 8 bases between the two ends. CDR3 protein: CASSLRGAEQFF. Here the CDR3 DNA reads TGTGCCAGCAGCTTAAGGGGGGCTGAGCAGTTCTTC.

Notes on this clone: The sample holds other DNA sequences that translate to the same CDR3. The V gene is TRBV29-1, the J gene TRBJ2-2; D is perhaps TRBD2 (5 bases). The CDR3 has 15 residues. The V gene lost 2 bases and the J gene lost 4 bases, with 14 bases spanning the gap. Germline-derived CDR1 and CDR2 are SQVTM and ANQGSEA. The CDR3 here is CSVEKYGGSTGELFF. CDR3 nucleotide sequence: TGCAGCGTTGAAAAGTACGGAGGTTCCACCGGGGAGCTGTTTTTT.

The chain uses TRBV15 and TRBJ2-5; 9 bases are a match to TRBD1. V lost 0 bases to trimming and J lost 6 bases; unmatched junction nucleotides: 8. The CDR3 contains 16 residues. In germline, CDR1 is LNHNV, CDR2 YYDKDF (reference sequence). CDR3: CATSRDLTGGTKTQYF. CDR3 sequence (DNA): TGTGCCACCAGCAGAGATCTAACAGGGGGCACGAAGACCCAGTACTTC.

CDR3 sequence (DNA): TGCGCCAGCAGCTTCGGGAGTACAGATACGCAGTATTTT. As protein: CASSFGSTDTQYF. The chain uses TRBV5-1 and TRBJ2-3; D is perhaps TRBD2 (6 bases). The germline V and J ends were trimmed by 2 bases and 3 bases, with 7 bases remaining between them. Per germline, CDR1 SGHRS and CDR2 YFSETQ. This CDR3 region has 13 residues.

The rearrangement uses TRBV7-2 and TRBJ2-7; D is unresolved. CDR3 length: 16 residues. The germline V and J ends were trimmed by 4 bases and 0 bases, with 16 bases remaining between them. Germline loops: CDR1 SGHTA, CDR2 FQGNSA. CDR3 amino acids: CASSYLSLEYSYEQYF. The CDR3 DNA reads TGTGCCAGCAGCTACCTCAGCCTTGAGTACTCCTACGAGCAGTACTTC. Filled out from reference TRBV7-2 and TRBJ2-7, the complete variable domain reads GAGVSQSPSNKVTEKGKDVELRCDPISGHTALYWYRQSLGQGLEFLIYFQGNSAPDKSGLPSDRFSAERTGGSVSTLTIQRTQQEDSAVYLCASSYLSLEYSYEQYFGPGTRLTVT.

The chain carries TRBV6-5 and TRBJ1-2, with 9 nucleotides matching TRBD1. Germline CDR1 and CDR2: MNHEY and SVGAGI. The junction had 3 bases not matched to a gene; V was cut back by 8 bases and J by 2 bases. The CDR3 runs 13 residues. CDR3 amino acids: CASDGTGNYGYTF. Written as DNA, the CDR3 is TGTGCCAGCGACGGGACAGGGAACTATGGCTACACCTTC.

The V and J genes are TRBV11-2 and TRBJ1-1; possibly TRBD1 for D (5 bases). V lost 3 bases, J lost 4 bases, and 9 bases lay in between. The CDR3 spans 13 residues. Germline V lookup: CDR1 SGHAT, CDR2 FQNNGV. This CDR3 is CASSFGQGTEAFF. The DNA of the CDR3 is TGTGCCAGCAGCTTCGGACAAGGCACTGAAGCTTTCTTT.

The genes are TRBV6-7 and TRBJ2-7, with TRBD2 as a possible D gene (5 bases). Being an ORF, TRBV6-7 has a function that is uncertain. This CDR3 has 15 amino acids. Trimming took 2 bases from V and 6 from J, leaving 17 bases between them. CDR3 residues: CASSYPLRQAGEQYF. DNA of the CDR3: TGTGCCAGCAGTTACCCCTTGAGGCAGGCGGGCGAGCAGTACTTC.

J is TRBJ1-2 and V is TRBV28; D possibly corresponds to TRBD1 (5 bases). The CDR3 has 13 residues. Germline CDR1 and CDR2: MDHEN and SYDVKM. The V end was cut by 7 bases, the J end by 3 bases, with 12 bases between. The CDR3 reads CASTGGGYYGYTF. CDR3 sequence (DNA): TGTGCCAGCACCGGGGGGGGTTACTATGGCTACACCTTC.

The chain is built from TRBV9 and TRBJ2-3, with 8 bases lining up with TRBD2. The germline CDR1 and CDR2 sequences are SGDLS and YYNGEE. Losses at the gene ends were 4 bases for V and 4 bases for J; bases not matched to a gene: 11. The CDR3 has 16 residues. CDR3 sequence (DNA): TGTGCCAGCAGCTCCGGGACTAGAGGTCCCCCAGATACGCAGTATTTT. Its protein product is CASSSGTRGPPDTQYF.

The chain links TRBV13 to TRBJ1-6; D not resolved. This CDR3 spans 15 amino acids. CDR1 is PRHDT and CDR2 is FYEKMQ in the germline V gene (reference sequence). The V and J ends lost 5 bases and 6 bases respectively, with 14 bases between them. The CDR3 region has the DNA TGTGCCAGCAGCCTTTTTGGAGGGTTTAATTCACCCCTCCACTTT. Protein: CASSLFGGFNSPLHF.

The V gene is TRBV9, the J gene TRBJ2-3; perhaps TRBD1 as D (5 bases). The ends were cut back, 1 base at V and 1 base at J, with 10 bases in the middle. CDR3 length: 15 residues. The V gene's germline CDR1 is SGDLS and CDR2 YYNGEE. CDR3 in amino acids: CASSVLGAGTDTQYF. The CDR3 DNA follows: TGTGCCAGCAGCGTATTAGGGGCGGGCACAGATACGCAGTATTTT.

Comment on this clone: Mismatch with germline at one junction end may stem from a read error. The chain is built from TRBV29-1 and TRBJ2-6; D is perhaps TRBD1 (6 bases). CDR1 and CDR2 (germline): SQVTM, ANQGSEA. The CDR3 consists of 15 residues. CDR3 coding DNA: TGCAGCGTTGAAAGTTACAGGGTTGGGGCTAACGTCCTGACTTTC. Residues: CSVESYRVGANVLTF. Full variable domain (rest looked up from reference TRBV29-1 and TRBJ2-6): SAVISQKPSRDICQRGTSLTIQCQVDSQVTMMFWYRQQPGQSLTLIATANQGSEATYESGFVIDKFPISRPNLTFSTLTVSNMSPEDSSIYLCSVESYRVGANVLTFGAGSRLTVL.

The chain links TRBV10-3 to TRBJ1-1; D not resolved. Looked up from germline, CDR1 is ENHRY and CDR2 is SYGVKD. The V end was cut by 3 bases, the J end by 2 bases, with 13 bases between. The CDR3 sequence is 15 residues long. This CDR3 reads CAISERVKPNTEAFF. The DNA of the CDR3 is TGTGCCATCAGTGAAAGGGTCAAACCAAACACTGAAGCTTTCTTT.